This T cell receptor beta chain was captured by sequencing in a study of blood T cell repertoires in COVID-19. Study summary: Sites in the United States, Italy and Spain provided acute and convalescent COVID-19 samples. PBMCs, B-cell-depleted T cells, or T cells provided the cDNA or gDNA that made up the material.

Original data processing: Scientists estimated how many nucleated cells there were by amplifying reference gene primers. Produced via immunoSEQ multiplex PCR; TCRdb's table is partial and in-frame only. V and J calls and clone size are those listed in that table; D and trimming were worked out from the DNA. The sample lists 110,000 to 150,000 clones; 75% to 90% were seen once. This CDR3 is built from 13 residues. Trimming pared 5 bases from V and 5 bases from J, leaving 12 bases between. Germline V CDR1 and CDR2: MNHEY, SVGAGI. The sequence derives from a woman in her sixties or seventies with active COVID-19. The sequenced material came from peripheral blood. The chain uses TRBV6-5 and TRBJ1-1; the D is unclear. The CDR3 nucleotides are TGTGCCAGCAGTCGGGGTCGAGGGACTGAAGCTTTCTTT. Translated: CASSRGRGTEAFF.